The present entry profiles one TCR beta chain with its context. Its matching antigen is unknown. Negatively enriched CD4+ T cells were divided by CD45RA into naive and memory. This specimen comes from a study of shared clonotypes between healthy human individuals. Replicate PCRs for sorted subsets used 200 ng DNA; this equaled 25,000 to 35,000 T cell genomes. Profiling relied on immunoSEQ multiplex PCR, and the TCRdb table lists in-frame clones only, not all of them. The sample shows about 2,500,000 clones, around 94% of them seen only once. Overall study findings and caveats: Even with large depth, rarefaction showed that sorted-subset sequencing was incomplete.

Germline CDR1 is GTSNPN and CDR2 is SVGIG (reference sequence). This CDR3 region has 12 residues. With 1 base removed from V and 11 bases from J, the gap between germline ends came to 14 bases. The chain combines TRBV30 with TRBJ2-5; TRBD2 might be the D (6 bases). Material: naive CD4+ T cells sorted from blood. Sample subset: CD45RA+ positively selected. The TCR sequence derives from a man aged 18 to 29 in good health. Written as DNA, the CDR3 is TGTGCCTGGAGTGGTCTATTACGGGAGCAGTACTTC. Its protein product is CAWSGLLREQYF.